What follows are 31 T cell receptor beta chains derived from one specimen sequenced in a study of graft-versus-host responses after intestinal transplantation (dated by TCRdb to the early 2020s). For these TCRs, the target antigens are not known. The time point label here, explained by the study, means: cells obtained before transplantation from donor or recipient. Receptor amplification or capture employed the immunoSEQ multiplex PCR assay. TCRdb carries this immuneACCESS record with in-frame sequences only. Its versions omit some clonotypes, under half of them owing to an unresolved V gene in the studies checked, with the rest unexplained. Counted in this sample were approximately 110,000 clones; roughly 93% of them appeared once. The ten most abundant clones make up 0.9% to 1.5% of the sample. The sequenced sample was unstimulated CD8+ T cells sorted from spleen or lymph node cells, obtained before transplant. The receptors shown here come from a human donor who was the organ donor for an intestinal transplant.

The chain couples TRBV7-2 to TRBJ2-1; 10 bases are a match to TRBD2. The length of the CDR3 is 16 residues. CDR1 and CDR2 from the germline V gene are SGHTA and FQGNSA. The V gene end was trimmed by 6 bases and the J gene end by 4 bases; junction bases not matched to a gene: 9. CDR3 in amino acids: CASRGLAGDQYNEQFF. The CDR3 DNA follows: TGTGCCAGCAGGGGTCTAGCGGGAGATCAGTACAATGAGCAGTTCTTC.

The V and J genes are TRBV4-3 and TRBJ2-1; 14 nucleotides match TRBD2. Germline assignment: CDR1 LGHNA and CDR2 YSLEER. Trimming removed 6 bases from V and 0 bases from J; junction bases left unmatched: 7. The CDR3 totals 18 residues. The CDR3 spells CASSYGLAGGSSYNEQFF. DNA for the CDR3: TGCGCCAGCAGTTACGGACTAGCGGGAGGAAGCTCCTACAATGAGCAGTTCTTC.

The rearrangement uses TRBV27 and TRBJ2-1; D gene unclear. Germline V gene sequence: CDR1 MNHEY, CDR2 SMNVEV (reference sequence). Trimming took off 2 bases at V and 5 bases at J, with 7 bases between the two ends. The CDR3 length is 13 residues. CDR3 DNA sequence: TGTGCCAGCAGTTTAAGTAACCACAATGAGCAGTTCTTC. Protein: CASSLSNHNEQFF.

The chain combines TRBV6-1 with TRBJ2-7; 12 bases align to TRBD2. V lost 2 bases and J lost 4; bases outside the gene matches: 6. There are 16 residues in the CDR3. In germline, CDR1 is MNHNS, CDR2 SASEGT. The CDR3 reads CASSEYLTSGRYEQYF. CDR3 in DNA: TGTGCCAGCAGTGAATATTTAACTAGCGGGAGGTACGAGCAGTACTTC.

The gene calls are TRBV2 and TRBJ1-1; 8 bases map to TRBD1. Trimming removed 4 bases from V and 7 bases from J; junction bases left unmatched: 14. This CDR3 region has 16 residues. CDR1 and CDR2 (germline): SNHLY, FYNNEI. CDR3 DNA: TGTGCCAGCAGTGTTGGGCAGGGGGCGAGTTGGGGTGAAGCTTTCTTT. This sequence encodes CASSVGQGASWGEAFF.

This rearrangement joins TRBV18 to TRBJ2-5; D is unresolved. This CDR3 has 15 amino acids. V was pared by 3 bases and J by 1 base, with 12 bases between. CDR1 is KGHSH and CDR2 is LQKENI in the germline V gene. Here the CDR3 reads CASSPWAGRQETQYF. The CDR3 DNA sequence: TGTGCCAGCTCACCCTGGGCAGGCCGCCAAGAGACCCAGTACTTC.

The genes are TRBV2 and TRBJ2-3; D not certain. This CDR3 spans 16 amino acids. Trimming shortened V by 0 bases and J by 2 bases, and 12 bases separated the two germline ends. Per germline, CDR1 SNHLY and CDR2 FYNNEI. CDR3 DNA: TGTGCCAGCAGTGAAGCAGCAGGAAACCCCACAGATACGCAGTATTTT. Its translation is CASSEAAGNPTDTQYF. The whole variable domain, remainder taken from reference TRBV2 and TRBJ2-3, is EPEVTQTPSHQVTQMGQEVILRCVPISNHLYFYWYRQILGQKVEFLVSFYNNEISEKSEIFDDQFSVERPDGSNFTLKIRSTKLEDSAMYFCASSEAAGNPTDTQYFGPGTRLTVL.

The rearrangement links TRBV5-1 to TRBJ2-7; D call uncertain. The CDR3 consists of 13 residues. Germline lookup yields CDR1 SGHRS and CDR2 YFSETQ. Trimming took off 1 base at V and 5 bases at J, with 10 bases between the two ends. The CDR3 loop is CASSLKIGDEQYF. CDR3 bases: TGCGCCAGCAGCTTGAAGATTGGGGACGAGCAGTACTTC.

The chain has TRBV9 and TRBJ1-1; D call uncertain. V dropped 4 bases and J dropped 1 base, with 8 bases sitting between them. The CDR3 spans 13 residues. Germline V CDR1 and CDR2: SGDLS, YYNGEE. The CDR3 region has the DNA TGTGCCAGCAGCCCCCCAACGAACACTGAAGCTTTCTTT. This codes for CASSPPTNTEAFF.

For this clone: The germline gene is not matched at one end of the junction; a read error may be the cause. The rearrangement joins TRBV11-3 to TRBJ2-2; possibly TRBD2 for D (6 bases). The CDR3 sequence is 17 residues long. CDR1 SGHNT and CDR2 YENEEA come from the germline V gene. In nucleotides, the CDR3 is TGTGCCAGCAGCCCTCACTCCGGGACTCCTAACACCAGGGAGCTGTTTTTT. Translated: CASSPHSGTPNTRELFF.

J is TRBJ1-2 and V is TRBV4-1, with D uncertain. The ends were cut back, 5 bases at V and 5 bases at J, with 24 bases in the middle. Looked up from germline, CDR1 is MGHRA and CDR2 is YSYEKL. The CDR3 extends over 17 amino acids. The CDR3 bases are TGCGCCAGCAGCACCGCAGCGGACCAATCGAGAACATATGGCTACACCTTC. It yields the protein CASSTAADQSRTYGYTF.

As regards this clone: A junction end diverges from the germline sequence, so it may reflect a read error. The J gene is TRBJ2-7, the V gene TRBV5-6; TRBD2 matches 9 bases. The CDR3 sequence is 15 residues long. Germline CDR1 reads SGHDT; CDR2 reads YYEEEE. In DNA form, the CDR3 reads TGTGCCAGCAGCCCGTCCGTCCTTAGCGGGAGCGAGGTGGACTTC. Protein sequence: CASSPSVLSGSEVDF.

The CDR3 sequence is CASSEAPRGRNKQYF. CDR3 sequence (DNA): TGTGCCAGCAGTGAAGCTCCCAGGGGGCGCAACAAGCAGTACTTC. This chain uses TRBV6-1 with TRBJ2-7; 8 bases agree with TRBD1. With 0 bases clipped from V and 8 bases from J, the junction kept 9 bases outside the gene matches. Germline V gene sequence: CDR1 MNHNS, CDR2 SASEGT. The CDR3 covers 15 residues.

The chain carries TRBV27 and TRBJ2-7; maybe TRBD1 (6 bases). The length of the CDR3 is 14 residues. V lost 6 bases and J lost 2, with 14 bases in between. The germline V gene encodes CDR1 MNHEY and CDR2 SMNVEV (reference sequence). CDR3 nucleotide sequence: TGTGCCAGCAGACTCAGGGGAATAGCCTACGAGCAGTACTTC. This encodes CASRLRGIAYEQYF.

For the CDR3, the DNA is TGTGCCAGCTCACCCGGGGTGGTGGGCGTGCCTGAAGCTTTCTTT. Protein: CASSPGVVGVPEAFF. This chain links TRBV18 with TRBJ1-1; D is unclear. Germline V gene lookup returns CDR1 KGHSH and CDR2 LQKENI. There are 15 residues in the CDR3. Trimming left V 3 bases short and J 6 bases short, with 17 bases between.

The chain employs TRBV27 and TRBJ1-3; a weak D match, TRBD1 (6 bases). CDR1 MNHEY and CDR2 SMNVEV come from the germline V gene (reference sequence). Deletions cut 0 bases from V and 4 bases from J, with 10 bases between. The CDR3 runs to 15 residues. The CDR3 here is CASSLSMGGGNTIYF. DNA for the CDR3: TGTGCCAGCAGTTTATCGATGGGGGGCGGAAACACCATATATTTT.

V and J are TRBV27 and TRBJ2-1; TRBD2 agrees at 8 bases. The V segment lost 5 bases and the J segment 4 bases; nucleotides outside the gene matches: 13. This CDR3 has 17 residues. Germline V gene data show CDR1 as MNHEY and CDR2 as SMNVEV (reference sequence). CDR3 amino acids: CASSRPRLAGFYNEQFF. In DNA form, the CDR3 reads TGTGCCAGCAGTCGACCCCGATTAGCGGGATTTTACAATGAGCAGTTCTTC.

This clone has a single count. CDR3 sequence: CASSISSGAYEQYF. The CDR3 DNA sequence: TGTGCCAGTAGTATATCATCAGGGGCCTACGAGCAGTACTTC. V usage is TRBV19 and J usage is TRBJ2-7; maybe TRBD1 (6 bases). CDR3 size: 14 residues. In germline, CDR1 is LNHDA, CDR2 SQIVND (reference sequence). Trimming shortened V by 2 bases and J by 2 bases, and 10 bases separated the two germline ends.

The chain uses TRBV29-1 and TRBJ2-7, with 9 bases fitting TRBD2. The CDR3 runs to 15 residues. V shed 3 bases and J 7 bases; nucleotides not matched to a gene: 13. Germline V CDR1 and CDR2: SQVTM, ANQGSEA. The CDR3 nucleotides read TGCAGCGTTGATATCGGGGCTAGCGGGGTAGGAGAGCAGTACTTC. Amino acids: CSVDIGASGVGEQYF.

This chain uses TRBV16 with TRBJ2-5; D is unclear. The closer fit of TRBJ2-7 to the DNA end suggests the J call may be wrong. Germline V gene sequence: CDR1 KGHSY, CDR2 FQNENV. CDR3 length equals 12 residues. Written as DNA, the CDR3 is TGTGCCAGCAGCCTGATCGTCTACGAGCAGTACTTC. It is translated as CASSLIVYEQYF.

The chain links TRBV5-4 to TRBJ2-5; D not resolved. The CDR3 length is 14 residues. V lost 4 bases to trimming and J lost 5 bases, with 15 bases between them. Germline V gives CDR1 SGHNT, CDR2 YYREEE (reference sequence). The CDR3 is CASSAARRRETQYF. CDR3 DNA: TGTGCCAGCAGCGCAGCCCGTCGGCGGGAGACCCAGTACTTC.

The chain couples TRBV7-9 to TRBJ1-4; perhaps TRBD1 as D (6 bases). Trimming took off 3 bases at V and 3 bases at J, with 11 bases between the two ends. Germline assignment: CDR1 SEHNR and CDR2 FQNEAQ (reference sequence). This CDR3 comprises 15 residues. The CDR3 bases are TGTGCCAGCAGCTTCCGGACAGCATCTAATGAAAAACTGTTTTTT. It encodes CASSFRTASNEKLFF.

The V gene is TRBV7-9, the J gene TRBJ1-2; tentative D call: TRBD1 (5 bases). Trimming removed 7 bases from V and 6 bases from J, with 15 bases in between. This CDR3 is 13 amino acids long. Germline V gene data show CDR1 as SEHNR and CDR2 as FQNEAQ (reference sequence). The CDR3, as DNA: TGTGCCAGCAACTCGCAGGGACTTAATGGCTACACCTTC. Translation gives CASNSQGLNGYTF.

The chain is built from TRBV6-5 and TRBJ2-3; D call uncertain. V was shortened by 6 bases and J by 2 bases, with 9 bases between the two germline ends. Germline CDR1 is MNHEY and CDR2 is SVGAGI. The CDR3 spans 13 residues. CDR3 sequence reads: CASSSRDTDTQYF. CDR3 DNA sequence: TGTGCCAGCAGCTCTAGGGACACAGATACGCAGTATTTT.

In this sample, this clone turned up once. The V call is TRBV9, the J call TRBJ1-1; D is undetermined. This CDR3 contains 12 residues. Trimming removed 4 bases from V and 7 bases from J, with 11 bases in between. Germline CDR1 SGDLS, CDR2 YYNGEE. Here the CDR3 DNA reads TGTGCCAGCAGCCCCCCCGGGAATGAAGCTTTCTTT. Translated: CASSPPGNEAFF.

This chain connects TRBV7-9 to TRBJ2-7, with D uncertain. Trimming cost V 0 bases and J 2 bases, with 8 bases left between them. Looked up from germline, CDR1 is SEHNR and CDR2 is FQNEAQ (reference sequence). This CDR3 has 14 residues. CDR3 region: CASSLAVSPYEQYF. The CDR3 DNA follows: TGTGCCAGCAGCTTAGCGGTCAGTCCCTACGAGCAGTACTTC. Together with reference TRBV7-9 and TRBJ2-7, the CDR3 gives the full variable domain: DTGVSQNPRHKITKRGQNVTFRCDPISEHNRLYWYRQTLGQGPEFLTYFQNEAQLEKSRLLSDRFSAERPKGSFSTLEIQRTEQGDSAMYLCASSLAVSPYEQYFGPGTRLTVT.

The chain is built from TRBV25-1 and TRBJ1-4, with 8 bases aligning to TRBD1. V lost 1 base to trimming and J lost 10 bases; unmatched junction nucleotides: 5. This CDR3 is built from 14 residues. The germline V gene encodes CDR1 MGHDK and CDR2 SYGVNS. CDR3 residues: CASSEWITGGKLFF. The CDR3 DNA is TGTGCCAGCAGTGAATGGATCACAGGGGGAAAACTGTTTTTT.

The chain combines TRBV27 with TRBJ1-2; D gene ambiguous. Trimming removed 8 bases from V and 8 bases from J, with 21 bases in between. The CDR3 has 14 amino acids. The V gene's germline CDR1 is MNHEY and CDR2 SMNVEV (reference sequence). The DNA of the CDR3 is TGTGCCAGCCGACCGGACTCCCCGATTGGGGGCTACACCTTC. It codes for CASRPDSPIGGYTF.

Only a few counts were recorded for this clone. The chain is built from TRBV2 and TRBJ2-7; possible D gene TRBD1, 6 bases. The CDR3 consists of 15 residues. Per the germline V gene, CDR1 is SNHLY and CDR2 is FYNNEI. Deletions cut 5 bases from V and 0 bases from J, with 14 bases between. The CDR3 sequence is CASSKDRSSSYEQYF. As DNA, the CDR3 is TGTGCCAGCAGTAAGGACAGATCGAGCTCCTACGAGCAGTACTTC.

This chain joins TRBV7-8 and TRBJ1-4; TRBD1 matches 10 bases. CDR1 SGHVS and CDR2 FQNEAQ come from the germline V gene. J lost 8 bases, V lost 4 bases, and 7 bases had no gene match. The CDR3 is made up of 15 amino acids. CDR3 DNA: TGTGCCAGCAGCTCTAGACAGGGGGCGTTGGAAAAACTGTTTTTT. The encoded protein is CASSSRQGALEKLFF. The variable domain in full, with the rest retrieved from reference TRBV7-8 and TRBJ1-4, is GAGVSQSPRYKVAKRGQDVALRCDPISGHVSLFWYQQALGQGPEFLTYFQNEAQLDKSGLPSDRFFAERPEGSVSTLKIQRTQQEDSAVYLCASSSRQGALEKLFFGSGTQLSVL.

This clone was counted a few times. The CDR3 reads CASSLGASGNTGELFF. CDR3 nucleotides: TGTGCCAGCAGCTTAGGGGCTAGCGGGAACACCGGGGAGCTGTTTTTT. The chain uses TRBV7-9 and TRBJ2-2, with 7 bases aligning to TRBD2. The CDR3 sequence is 16 residues long. CDR1 and CDR2 (germline): SEHNR, FQNEAQ (reference sequence). The V segment lost 1 base and the J segment 1 base; nucleotides outside the gene matches: 3.